This T cell receptor beta chain was sequenced during a study of shared clonotypes between healthy human individuals. Profiled with immunoSEQ multiplex PCR; TCRdb holds only in-frame clones, not every one. The sample includes some 690,000 clones, 90% of them seen just once. All the donors were Caucasian adults who lived in Nashville, Tennessee. The sequence derives from a man younger than 30 in good health. Some clones in this sample may be carry-over from other donors' samples. Material: memory CD8+ T cells from PBMCs. The sample's subset: CD45RO+ cells pooled with CCR7-negative TemRA cells.

The CDR3 bases are TGTGCCAGCAGCTTTCTAGCGGGAGTAGTAAATGAGCAGTTCTTC. Its translation: CASSFLAGVVNEQFF. V gene TRBV13 combines with J gene TRBJ2-1, with TRBD2 matching 10 bases. Germline V CDR1 and CDR2: PRHDT, FYEKMQ (reference sequence). The J segment lost 7 bases and the V segment lost 3 bases, leaving 6 bases of the junction unmatched. This CDR3 spans 15 amino acids.